This T cell receptor beta chain was documented in a study of blood T cell repertoires in COVID-19. For the study at large: There were acute and convalescent COVID-19 samples, and they came from the United States, Italy and Spain. Sources were T cells, B-cell-depleted T cells, or PBMCs; the material itself was cDNA or gDNA.

Original analysis: Researchers report that nucleated cell counts were estimated from reference gene primer amplification. Clones were read by immunoSEQ multiplex PCR, and TCRdb kept only the in-frame ones, dropping some. Clone size and the V and J calls come from that table; the DNA yielded D and trimming. The sample lists some 200,000 clones; around four fifths were seen once. This CDR3 comprises 15 residues. V lost 5 bases and J lost 8; bases outside the gene matches: 8. The V gene's germline CDR1 is SGHTS and CDR2 YDEGEE. The chain carries TRBV5-8 and TRBJ1-6, with 9 positions matching TRBD1. This sequence was found in a human donor with acute or convalescent COVID-19. The donor label of this sample is uncertain. Sequencing was done on a sample of peripheral blood. CDR3 sequence reads: CASRPRDRVDSPLHF. For the CDR3, the DNA is TGTGCCAGCAGACCCCGGGACAGGGTAGATTCACCCCTCCACTTT.